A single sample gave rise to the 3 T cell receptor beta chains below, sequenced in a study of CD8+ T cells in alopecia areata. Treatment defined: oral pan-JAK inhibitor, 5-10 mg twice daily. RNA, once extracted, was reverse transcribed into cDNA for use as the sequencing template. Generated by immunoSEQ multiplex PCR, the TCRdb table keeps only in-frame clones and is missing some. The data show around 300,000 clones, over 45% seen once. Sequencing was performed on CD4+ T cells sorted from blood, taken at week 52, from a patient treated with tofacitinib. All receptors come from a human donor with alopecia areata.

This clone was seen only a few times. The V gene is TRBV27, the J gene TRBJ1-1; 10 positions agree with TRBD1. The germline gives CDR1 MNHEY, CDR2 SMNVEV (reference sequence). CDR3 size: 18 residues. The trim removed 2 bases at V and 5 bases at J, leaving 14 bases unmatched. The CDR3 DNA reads TGTGCCAGCAGTTTACTGACAGGGGGCGCTTACAGGGGTACTGAAGCTTTCTTT. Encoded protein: CASSLLTGGAYRGTEAFF.

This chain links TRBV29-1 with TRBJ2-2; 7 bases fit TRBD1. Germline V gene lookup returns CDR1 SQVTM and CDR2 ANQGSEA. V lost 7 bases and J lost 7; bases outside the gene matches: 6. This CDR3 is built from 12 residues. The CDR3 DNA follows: TGCAGCGCTACCCGGACAGGCGGGGAGCTGTTTTTT. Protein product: CSATRTGGELFF.

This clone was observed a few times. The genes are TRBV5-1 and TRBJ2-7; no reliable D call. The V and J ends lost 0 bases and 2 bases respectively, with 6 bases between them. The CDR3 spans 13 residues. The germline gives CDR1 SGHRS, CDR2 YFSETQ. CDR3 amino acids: CASSLGAPYEQYF. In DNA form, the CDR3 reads TGCGCCAGCAGCTTGGGGGCCCCCTACGAGCAGTACTTC.